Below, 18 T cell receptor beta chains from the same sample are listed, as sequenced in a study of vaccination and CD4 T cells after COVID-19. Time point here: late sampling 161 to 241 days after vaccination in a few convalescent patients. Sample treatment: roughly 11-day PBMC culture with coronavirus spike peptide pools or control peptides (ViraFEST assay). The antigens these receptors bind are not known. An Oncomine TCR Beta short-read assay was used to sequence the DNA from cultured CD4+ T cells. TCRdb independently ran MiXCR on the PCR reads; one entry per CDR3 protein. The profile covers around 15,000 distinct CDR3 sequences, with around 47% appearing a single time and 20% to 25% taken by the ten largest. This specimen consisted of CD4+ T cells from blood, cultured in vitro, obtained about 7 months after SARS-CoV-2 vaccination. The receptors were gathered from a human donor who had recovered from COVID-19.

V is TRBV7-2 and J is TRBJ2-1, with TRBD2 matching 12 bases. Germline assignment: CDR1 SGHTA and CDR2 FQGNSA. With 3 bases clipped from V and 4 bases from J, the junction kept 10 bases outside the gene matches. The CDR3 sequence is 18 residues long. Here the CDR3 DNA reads TGTGCCAGCAGCTTCCCGACTAGCGGGAGATATGGGTACAATGAGCAGTTCTTC. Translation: CASSFPTSGRYGYNEQFF.

The CDR3 sequence is CASSPLGGWTQYF. In nucleotides, the CDR3 is TGTGCCAGCTCACCTTTAGGGGGTTGGACCCAGTACTTC. The chain carries TRBV18 and TRBJ2-5; D is possibly TRBD1 (6 bases). The CDR3 extends over 13 amino acids. Germline CDR1 reads KGHSH; CDR2 reads LQKENI. Trimming took 3 bases from V and 7 from J, leaving 12 bases between them.

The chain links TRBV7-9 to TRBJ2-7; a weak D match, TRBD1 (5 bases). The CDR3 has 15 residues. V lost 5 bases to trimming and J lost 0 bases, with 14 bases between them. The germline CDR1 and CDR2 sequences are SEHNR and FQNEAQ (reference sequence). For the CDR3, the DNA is TGTGCCAGCAGCGGGGTAGGGGCGAGCTCCTACGAGCAGTACTTC. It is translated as CASSGVGASSYEQYF. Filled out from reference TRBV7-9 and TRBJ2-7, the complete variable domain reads DTGVSQNPRHKITKRGQNVTFRCDPISEHNRLYWYRQTLGQGPEFLTYFQNEAQLEKSRLLSDRFSAERPKGSFSTLEIQRTEQGDSAMYLCASSGVGASSYEQYFGPGTRLTVT.

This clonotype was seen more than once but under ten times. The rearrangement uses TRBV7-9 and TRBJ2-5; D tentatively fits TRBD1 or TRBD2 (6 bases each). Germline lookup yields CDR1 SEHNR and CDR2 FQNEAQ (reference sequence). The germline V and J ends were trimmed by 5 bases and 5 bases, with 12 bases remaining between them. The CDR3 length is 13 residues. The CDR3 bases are TGTGCCAGCAGCCGAGTGGGGGGCGAGACCCAGTACTTC. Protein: CASSRVGGETQYF.

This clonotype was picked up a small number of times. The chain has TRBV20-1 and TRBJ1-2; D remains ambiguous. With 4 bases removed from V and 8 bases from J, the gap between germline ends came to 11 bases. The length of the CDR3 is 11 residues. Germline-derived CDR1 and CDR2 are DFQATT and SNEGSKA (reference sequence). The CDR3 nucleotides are TGCAGTGCTATTTGGAGGGAAGGCTACACCTTC. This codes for CSAIWREGYTF.

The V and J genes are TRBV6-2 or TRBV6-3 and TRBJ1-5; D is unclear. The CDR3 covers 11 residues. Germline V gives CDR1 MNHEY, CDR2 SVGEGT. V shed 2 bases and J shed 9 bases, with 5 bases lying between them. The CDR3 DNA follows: TGTGCCAGCAGTTACCTTGGGCCCCAGCATTTT. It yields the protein CASSYLGPQHF.

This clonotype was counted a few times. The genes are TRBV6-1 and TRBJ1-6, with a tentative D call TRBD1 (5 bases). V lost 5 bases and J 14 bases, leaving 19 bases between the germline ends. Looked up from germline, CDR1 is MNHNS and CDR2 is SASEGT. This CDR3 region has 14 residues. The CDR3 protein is CASSPGRSDRSLHF. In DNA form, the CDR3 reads TGTGCCAGCAGTCCCGGCCGGTCCGACAGATCCCTCCACTTT.

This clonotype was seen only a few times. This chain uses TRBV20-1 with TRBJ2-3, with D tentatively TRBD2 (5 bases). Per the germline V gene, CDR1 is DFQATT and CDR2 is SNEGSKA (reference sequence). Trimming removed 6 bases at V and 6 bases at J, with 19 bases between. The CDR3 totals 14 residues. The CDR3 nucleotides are TGCAGTGCCACGCCAAGCGGTGGAATGGATACGCAGTATTTT. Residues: CSATPSGGMDTQYF.

The CDR3 reads CASSLFGQGRTQYF. The CDR3 DNA sequence: TGTGCCAGCAGTTTATTTGGACAGGGACGTACGCAGTATTTT. The chain uses TRBV27 and TRBJ2-3; 8 positions agree with TRBD1. The CDR3 length is 14 residues. Germline V gene lookup returns CDR1 MNHEY and CDR2 SMNVEV (reference sequence). The V segment lost 1 base and the J segment 8 bases; nucleotides outside the gene matches: 5.

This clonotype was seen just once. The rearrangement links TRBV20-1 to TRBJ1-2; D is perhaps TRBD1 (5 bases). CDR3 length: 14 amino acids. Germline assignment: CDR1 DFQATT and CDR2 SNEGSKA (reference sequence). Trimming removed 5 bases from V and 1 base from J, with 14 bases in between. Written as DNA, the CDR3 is TGCAGTGCTCAAAGGGGTCCCTTTAACTATGGCTACACCTTC. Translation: CSAQRGPFNYGYTF.

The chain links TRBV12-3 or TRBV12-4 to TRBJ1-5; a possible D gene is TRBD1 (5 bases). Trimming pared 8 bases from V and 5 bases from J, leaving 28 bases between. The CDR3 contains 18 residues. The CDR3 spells CASQVGPDKQGGDQPQHF. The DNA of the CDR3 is TGTGCCAGCCAGGTAGGGCCCGACAAGCAGGGTGGAGATCAGCCCCAGCATTTT.

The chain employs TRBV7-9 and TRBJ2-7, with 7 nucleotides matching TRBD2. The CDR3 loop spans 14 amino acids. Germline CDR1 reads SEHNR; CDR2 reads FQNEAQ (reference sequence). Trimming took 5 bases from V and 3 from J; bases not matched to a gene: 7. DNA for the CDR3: TGTGCCAGCAGCCAGACGACTAGCAGCTACGAGCAGTACTTC. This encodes CASSQTTSSYEQYF. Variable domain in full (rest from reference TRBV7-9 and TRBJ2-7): DTGVSQNPRHKITKRGQNVTFRCDPISEHNRLYWYRQTLGQGPEFLTYFQNEAQLEKSRLLSDRFSAERPKGSFSTLEIQRTEQGDSAMYLCASSQTTSSYEQYFGPGTRLTVT.

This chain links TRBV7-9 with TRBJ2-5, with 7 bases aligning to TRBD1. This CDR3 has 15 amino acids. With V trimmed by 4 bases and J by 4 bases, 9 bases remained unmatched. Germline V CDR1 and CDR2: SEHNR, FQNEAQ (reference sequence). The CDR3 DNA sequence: TGTGCCAGCAGCTCCCAACAGGGGTTTGGAGAGACCCAGTACTTC. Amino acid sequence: CASSSQQGFGETQYF.

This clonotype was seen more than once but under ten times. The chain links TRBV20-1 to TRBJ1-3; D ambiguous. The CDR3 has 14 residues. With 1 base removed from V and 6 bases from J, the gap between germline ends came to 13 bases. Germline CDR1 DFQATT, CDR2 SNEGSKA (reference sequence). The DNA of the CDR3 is TGCAGTGCTAGAGGGCCTCTGGGAACAAACACCATATATTTT. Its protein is CSARGPLGTNTIYF.

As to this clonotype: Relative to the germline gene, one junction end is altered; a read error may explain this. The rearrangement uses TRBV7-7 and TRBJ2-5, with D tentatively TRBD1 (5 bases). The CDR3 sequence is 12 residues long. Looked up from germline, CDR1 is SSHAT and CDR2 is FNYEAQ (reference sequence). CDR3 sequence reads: CASSRVGETQYF. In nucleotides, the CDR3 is TGTGCTAGCAGCAGGGTTGGGGAGACCCAGTACTTC.

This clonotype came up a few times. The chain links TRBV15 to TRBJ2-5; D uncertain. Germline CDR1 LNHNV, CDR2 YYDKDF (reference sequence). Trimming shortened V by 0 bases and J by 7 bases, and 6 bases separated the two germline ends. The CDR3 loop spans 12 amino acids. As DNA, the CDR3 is TGTGCCACCAGCAGAGACGTTGGGACCCAGTACTTC. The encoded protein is CATSRDVGTQYF.

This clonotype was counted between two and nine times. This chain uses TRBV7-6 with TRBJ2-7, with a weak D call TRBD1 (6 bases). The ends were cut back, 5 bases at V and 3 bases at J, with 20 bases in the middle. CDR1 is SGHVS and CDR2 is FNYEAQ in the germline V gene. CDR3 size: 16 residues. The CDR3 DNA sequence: TGTGCCAGCAGCCCATGGGTCGCAGGGGTGTACTACGAGCAGTACTTC. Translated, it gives CASSPWVAGVYYEQYF.

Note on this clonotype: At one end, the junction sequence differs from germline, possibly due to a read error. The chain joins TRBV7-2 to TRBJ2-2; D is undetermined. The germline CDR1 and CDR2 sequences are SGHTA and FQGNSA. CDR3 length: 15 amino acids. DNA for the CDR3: TGTGCCAGCAGTTTAGATTCGATGGGCGCCGGGGAGCTGTTTTTT. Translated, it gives CASSLDSMGAGELFF.